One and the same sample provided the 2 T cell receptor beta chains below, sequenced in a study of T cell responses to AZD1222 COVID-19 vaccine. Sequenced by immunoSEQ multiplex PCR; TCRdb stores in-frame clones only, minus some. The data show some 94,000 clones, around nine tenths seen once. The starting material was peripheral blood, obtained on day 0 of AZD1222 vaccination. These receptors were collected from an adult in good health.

The CDR3 DNA reads as TGTGCCAGCAGCCTTGACAGGGGGGCAGACGAGCAGTACTTC. This gives the protein CASSLDRGADEQYF. The rearrangement links TRBV7-2 to TRBJ2-7, with TRBD1 matching over 9 bases. The CDR3 runs to 14 residues. V dropped 5 bases and J dropped 5; count of bases not matched to a gene: 7. Germline values: CDR1 SGHTA, CDR2 FQGNSA. Looking up the rest from reference TRBV7-2 and TRBJ2-7 gives the full variable domain: GAGVSQSPSNKVTEKGKDVELRCDPISGHTALYWYRQSLGQGLEFLIYFQGNSAPDKSGLPSDRFSAERTGGSVSTLTIQRTQQEDSAVYLCASSLDRGADEQYFGPGTRLTVT.

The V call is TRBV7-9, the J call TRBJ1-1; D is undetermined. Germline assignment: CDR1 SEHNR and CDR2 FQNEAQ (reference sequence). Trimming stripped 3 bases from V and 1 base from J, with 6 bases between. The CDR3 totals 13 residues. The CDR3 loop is CASSLSQNTEAFF. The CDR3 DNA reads TGTGCCAGCAGCTTGTCTCAGAACACTGAAGCTTTCTTT. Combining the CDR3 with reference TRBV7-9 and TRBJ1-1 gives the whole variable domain DTGVSQNPRHKITKRGQNVTFRCDPISEHNRLYWYRQTLGQGPEFLTYFQNEAQLEKSRLLSDRFSAERPKGSFSTLEIQRTEQGDSAMYLCASSLSQNTEAFFGQGTRLTVV.